This T cell receptor beta chain derives from a study of blood T cell repertoires in COVID-19. Clones were read by immunoSEQ multiplex PCR, and TCRdb kept only the in-frame ones, dropping some. The sample gives roughly 380,000 clones, around 89% of which show up once; around 1.5% is in the top ten. V lost 3 bases and J lost 0; bases outside the gene matches: 3. The CDR3 has 16 amino acids. Germline V lookup: CDR1 MDHEN, CDR2 SYDVKM. The TCR originated in a middle-aged woman with COVID-19, enrolled during active disease. The sequenced sample consisted of peripheral blood. This chain uses TRBV28 with TRBJ1-5, with TRBD1 matching 9 bases. The CDR3: CASSFWTGDSNQPQHF. For the CDR3, the DNA is TGTGCCAGCAGTTTTTGGACAGGGGATAGCAATCAGCCCCAGCATTTT.